At least ten counts were recorded for the clone carrying this TCR beta chain. The antigen is unknown. The entry originates in a study of T cells after posttransplantation cyclophosphamide. Broader study findings: After PTCy, TRB diversity resembled that of CNI/methotrexate controls. Donor CD8+ memory clones often dominated recipient blood repertoires at later times. Tissue-infiltrating T cells from skin or gut overlapped little with blood T cells.

Some clones are missing from TCRdb's copy, which holds only in-frame ones; the method was immunoSEQ multiplex PCR. The sample has some 40,000 clones, none seen only once. V was cut by 0 bases and J by 10 bases, with 12 bases left in between. There are 13 residues in the CDR3. Germline values: CDR1 SGHTA, CDR2 FQGNSA. Source material: PBMCs. V gene TRBV7-2 combines with J gene TRBJ1-1; no definite D call. This receptor was obtained from a woman between 50 and 59 years old in good health and a related stem cell transplant donor. The CDR3 nucleotides are TGTGCCAGCAGCTTAGCAGGAGGGAGGGTAGCTTTCTTT. It specifies CASSLAGGRVAFF. Full variable domain (outside the CDR3, taken from reference TRBV7-2 and TRBJ1-1): GAGVSQSPSNKVTEKGKDVELRCDPISGHTALYWYRQSLGQGLEFLIYFQGNSAPDKSGLPSDRFSAERTGGSVSTLTIQRTQQEDSAVYLCASSLAGGRVAFFGQGTRLTVV.